The 11 T cell receptor beta chains below all came from one sample that was sequenced in a study of T cell repertoires in cytomegalovirus infection. MiXCR, run by TCRdb on the reads, gives a single entry per CDR3 protein. The table lists around 50,000 distinct CDR3 sequences, about 18% of them singletons. Antigens for these TCRs are unknown. Sequences were derived from CD8+ T cells from cultured PBMCs, sampled from culture after CMV antigen stimulation. The receptors shown here come from a human donor in good health (CMV status not recorded). Some clones in this sample may be carry-over from other donors' samples.

The gene calls are TRBV19 and TRBJ1-5; D call uncertain. There are 16 residues in the CDR3. V was cut by 0 bases and J by 7 bases, with 16 bases left in between. The germline gives CDR1 LNHDA, CDR2 SQIVND (reference sequence). CDR3 region: CASSIDGVEGGQPQHF. The CDR3 region has the DNA TGTGCCAGTAGTATAGATGGGGTAGAGGGAGGCCAGCCCCAGCATTTT.

Many counts were recorded for this clonotype. The chain is built from TRBV20-1 and TRBJ2-3, with 9 bases matching TRBD2. Germline V gene data show CDR1 as DFQATT and CDR2 as SNEGSKA (reference sequence). Trimming at V came to 0 bases and at J to 1 base, leaving 2 bases not matched to a gene. This CDR3 region has 15 residues. The CDR3 reads CSAREWTSGTDTQYF. The CDR3 DNA reads as TGCAGTGCTAGAGAGTGGACTAGCGGCACAGATACGCAGTATTTT.

The chain is built from TRBV7-8 and TRBJ2-3; D possibly uses TRBD1 or TRBD2 (5 bases each). CDR3 length equals 17 residues. Germline CDR1 SGHVS, CDR2 FQNEAQ. V was pared by 4 bases and J by 5 bases, with 22 bases between. The CDR3 is CASSSNRDRGGQDTQYF. The CDR3 DNA is TGTGCCAGCAGCTCCAACCGGGACCGGGGTGGGCAAGATACGCAGTATTTT.

This rearrangement joins TRBV5-6 to TRBJ2-3; no firm D call. CDR1 is SGHDT and CDR2 is YYEEEE in the germline V gene. The CDR3 runs 16 residues. With 1 base removed from V and 0 bases from J, the gap between germline ends came to 12 bases. This CDR3 is CASSLMTDGSTDTQYF. The CDR3 nucleotides read TGTGCCAGCAGCTTGATGACGGACGGTAGCACAGATACGCAGTATTTT.

This chain connects TRBV12-3 or TRBV12-4 to TRBJ2-5, with TRBD2 identical over 10 bases. Trimming removed 3 bases from V and 0 bases from J; junction bases left unmatched: 1. This CDR3 spans 15 amino acids. DNA for the CDR3: TGTGCCAGCAGTTTTACTAGCGGGAACCAAGAGACCCAGTACTTC. This codes for CASSFTSGNQETQYF.

This clonotype was counted between two and nine times. The chain is built from TRBV29-1 and TRBJ2-3, with D hard to call. The germline gives CDR1 SQVTM, CDR2 ANQGSEA. Trimming removed 1 base at V and 6 bases at J, with 11 bases between. This CDR3 comprises 13 residues. DNA for the CDR3: TGCAGCGTTGAAGGGTTAGCCTGGGATACGCAGTATTTT. Translated: CSVEGLAWDTQYF.

This clonotype occurred many times. The chain employs TRBV7-9 and TRBJ1-6; the D is unclear. With 2 bases removed from V and 3 bases from J, the gap between germline ends came to 8 bases. Germline CDR1 reads SEHNR; CDR2 reads FQNEAQ (reference sequence). The CDR3 spans 15 residues. The CDR3 DNA reads as TGTGCCAGCAGCTTACTGACCCTCTATAATTCACCCCTCCACTTT. It is translated as CASSLLTLYNSPLHF.

The chain has TRBV5-5 and TRBJ2-1; D is possibly TRBD1 (6 bases). Germline loops: CDR1 SGHKS, CDR2 YYEKEE (reference sequence). With 4 bases removed from V and 6 bases from J, the gap between germline ends came to 17 bases. The length of the CDR3 is 15 residues. The CDR3 loop reads CASSPDSYLINEQFF. The CDR3, as DNA: TGTGCCAGCAGCCCGGACAGCTACCTTATCAATGAGCAGTTCTTC.

The chain links TRBV7-2 to TRBJ1-2, with D perhaps TRBD1 (5 bases). In germline, CDR1 is SGHTA, CDR2 FQGNSA. This CDR3 comprises 14 residues. Between the trimmed V and J ends, which lost 3 bases and 4 bases, there was a span of 12 bases. This CDR3 is CASSFREGGYGYTF. For the CDR3, the DNA is TGTGCCAGCAGCTTCAGGGAGGGTGGCTATGGCTACACCTTC.

The chain is built from TRBV11-2 and TRBJ1-6; no firm D call. The CDR3 length is 14 residues. Germline CDR1 is SGHAT and CDR2 is FQNNGV. V shed 1 base and J shed 4 bases, with 5 bases lying between them. CDR3 sequence: CASSLVRYNSPLHF. CDR3 DNA: TGTGCCAGCAGCTTAGTGCGGTATAATTCACCCCTCCACTTT. The full variable domain, in which reference TRBV11-2 and TRBJ1-6 provide the parts outside the CDR3, is EAGVAQSPRYKIIEKRQSVAFWCNPISGHATLYWYQQILGQGPKLLIQFQNNGVVDDSQLPKDRFSAERLKGVDSTLKIQPAKLEDSAVYLCASSLVRYNSPLHFGNGTRLTVT.

This chain joins TRBV6-6 and TRBJ1-1; no definite D call. Trimming removed 0 bases from V and 6 bases from J, with 11 bases in between. Germline V gives CDR1 MNHNY, CDR2 SVGAGI (reference sequence). The CDR3 contains 14 residues. CDR3 nucleotides: TGTGCCAGCAGTTACTCTAGGTTGGAGGCTGAAGCTTTCTTT. This gives the protein CASSYSRLEAEAFF.